Below are 8 T cell receptor beta chains sequenced from a single sample in a study of T cell changes during pregnancy in multiple sclerosis. This table comes from immunoSEQ multiplex PCR, and its TCRdb copy is limited to in-frame clones, with some not included. Found here are 93,000 or so clones, around 91% of them singletons; the top ten hold about 0.93%. The sample consisted of peripheral blood, taken after pregnancy. The receptors come from a female donor with multiple sclerosis, enrolled in a pregnancy study.

Details on this clone: This CDR3 is also generated by other DNA sequences in the sample. V usage is TRBV11-2 and J usage is TRBJ1-6; a weak D match, TRBD1 (6 bases). Looked up from germline, CDR1 is SGHAT and CDR2 is FQNNGV. The V gene lost 1 base and the J gene lost 11 bases, with 15 bases spanning the gap. CDR3 length: 15 residues. The CDR3 sequence: CASSLGYPPGAPLHF. CDR3 nucleotide sequence: TGTGCCAGCAGCTTAGGCTACCCGCCAGGGGCACCCCTCCACTTT.

The rearrangement uses TRBV6-5 and TRBJ1-3; D not resolved. This CDR3 is built from 13 residues. V was cut by 6 bases and J by 0 bases, with 6 bases left in between. The germline gives CDR1 MNHEY, CDR2 SVGAGI. CDR3 residues: CASRKSSGNTIYF. The CDR3 bases are TGTGCCAGCAGGAAGAGCTCTGGAAACACCATATATTTT.

J is TRBJ1-1 and V is TRBV28; D possibly corresponds to TRBD1 (5 bases). CDR1 and CDR2 (germline): MDHEN, SYDVKM. The CDR3 extends over 14 amino acids. V was pared by 1 base and J by 1 base, with 7 bases between. As DNA, the CDR3 is TGTGCCAGCAGTTTATTAGGGGCGAACACTGAAGCTTTCTTT. It codes for CASSLLGANTEAFF.

This rearrangement joins TRBV4-2 to TRBJ2-1, with D tentatively TRBD2 (6 bases). V lost 4 bases, J lost 4 bases, and 14 bases lay in between. Germline V gene lookup returns CDR1 LGHNA and CDR2 YNFKEQ. The CDR3 is 15 amino acids. The CDR3 here is CASSRGDDSYNEQFF. The CDR3 coding sequence is TGTGCCAGCAGCCGGGGGGATGACTCTTACAATGAGCAGTTCTTC.

This clone has just a few counts. The V call is TRBV7-3, the J call TRBJ2-2; 8 bases match TRBD2. V shed 5 bases, J shed 4 bases, and the junction held 6 bases outside the gene matches. Germline CDR1 is SGHTA and CDR2 is FQGTGA. The CDR3 length is 15 residues. CDR3 sequence: CASSPSGGSTGELFF. Written as DNA, the CDR3 is TGTGCCAGCAGCCCGAGCGGGGGTAGCACCGGGGAGCTGTTTTTT.

The genes are TRBV27 and TRBJ2-2; tentative D call: TRBD2 (6 bases). Deletions cut 3 bases from V and 13 bases from J, with 21 bases between. Germline CDR1 is MNHEY and CDR2 is SMNVEV (reference sequence). The CDR3 totals 15 residues. The CDR3 DNA sequence: TGTGCCAGCAGTTTCGAAGCGGGTGGGACCGAGGGGCTGTTTTTT. This gives the protein CASSFEAGGTEGLFF.

The V call is TRBV6-1, the J call TRBJ1-1; no firm D call. From germline, CDR1 is MNHNS and CDR2 SASEGT. The CDR3 covers 15 residues. The V end was cut by 3 bases, the J end by 4 bases, with 15 bases between. This CDR3 is CASSDEDSGATEAFF. The CDR3 DNA follows: TGTGCCAGCAGTGATGAGGACTCGGGAGCCACTGAAGCTTTCTTT.

The gene calls are TRBV9 and TRBJ2-6, with TRBD1 as a possible D gene (6 bases). The germline gives CDR1 SGDLS, CDR2 YYNGEE. Trimming removed 4 bases from V and 3 bases from J, with 14 bases in between. There are 16 residues in the CDR3. CDR3 residues: CASSLPRGGGANVLTF. In DNA form, the CDR3 reads TGTGCCAGCAGCCTCCCCCGAGGGGGTGGGGCCAACGTCCTGACTTTC.